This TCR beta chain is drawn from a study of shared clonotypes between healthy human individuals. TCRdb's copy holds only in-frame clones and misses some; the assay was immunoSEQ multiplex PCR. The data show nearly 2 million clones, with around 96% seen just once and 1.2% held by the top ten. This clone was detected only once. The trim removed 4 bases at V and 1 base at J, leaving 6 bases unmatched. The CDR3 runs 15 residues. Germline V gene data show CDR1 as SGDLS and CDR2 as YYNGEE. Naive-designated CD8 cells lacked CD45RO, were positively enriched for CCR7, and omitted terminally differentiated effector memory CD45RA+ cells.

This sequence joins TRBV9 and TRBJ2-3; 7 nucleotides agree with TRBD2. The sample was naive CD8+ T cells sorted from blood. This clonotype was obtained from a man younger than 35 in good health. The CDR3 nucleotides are TGTGCCAGCAGCATCGGGCTAGCGGGCACAGATACGCAGTATTTT. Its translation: CASSIGLAGTDTQYF. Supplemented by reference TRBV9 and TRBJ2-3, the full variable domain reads DSGVTQTPKHLITATGQRVTLRCSPRSGDLSVYWYQQSLDQGLQFLIQYYNGEERAKGNILERFSAQQFPDLHSELNLSSLELGDSALYFCASSIGLAGTDTQYFGPGTRLTVL.